Below, 6 T cell receptor beta chains from the same sample are listed, as sequenced in a study of T cell repertoires in cytomegalovirus infection. The antigens for these receptors are not known. TCRdb used MiXCR to reprocess the reads, holding one entry per CDR3 protein. The table lists tens of thousands of distinct CDR3 sequences, over 50% of them singletons, with approximately 92% in the top ten. The sequenced sample was CD8+ T cells from cultured PBMCs, obtained from culture after CMV antigen stimulation. These receptors came from a human donor in good health (CMV status not recorded). Some clones in this sample may be carry-over from other donors' samples.

This chain uses TRBV2 with TRBJ2-7; D is possibly TRBD1 or TRBD2 (6 bases each). Germline values: CDR1 SNHLY, CDR2 FYNNEI. The CDR3 is made up of 14 amino acids. Trimming left V 11 bases short and J 4 bases short, with 21 bases between. The CDR3 loop is CAGRGAEWPYEQYF. The CDR3 DNA reads as TGTGCCGGAAGGGGGGCAGAGTGGCCTTACGAGCAGTACTTC.

The table lists this clonotype with a few counts. V usage is TRBV7-4 and J usage is TRBJ1-4; a possible D gene is TRBD1 (5 bases). Trimming took 1 base from V and 0 from J, leaving 6 bases between them. The germline CDR1 and CDR2 sequences are SGHVT and SQSDAQ. The CDR3 is 15 amino acids. The CDR3, as DNA: TGTGCCAGCAGCTTAGAGACAGCAACTAATGAAAAACTGTTTTTT. Amino acid sequence: CASSLETATNEKLFF.

CDR3 in amino acids: CASSLGQGGYEQFF. The CDR3 nucleotides read TGTGCCAGCAGCTTAGGCCAAGGGGGATATGAGCAGTTCTTC. V and J are TRBV7-2 and TRBJ2-1; D perhaps matches TRBD1 (6 bases). The V end was cut by 1 base, the J end by 8 bases, with 12 bases between. From germline, CDR1 is SGHTA and CDR2 FQGNSA. CDR3 length equals 14 residues.

The chain combines TRBV11-2 with TRBJ2-3; 8 bases map to TRBD1. The J segment lost 4 bases and the V segment lost 5 bases, leaving 8 bases of the junction unmatched. The CDR3 has 15 amino acids. Germline lookup yields CDR1 SGHAT and CDR2 FQNNGV. CDR3: CASSLGDRNADTQYF. DNA for the CDR3: TGTGCCAGCAGCCTGGGGGACAGGAATGCAGATACGCAGTATTTT.

In this sample, this clonotype turned up a few times. The chain recombines TRBV18 with TRBJ1-5; D not certain. The CDR3 is made up of 13 amino acids. Germline lookup yields CDR1 KGHSH and CDR2 LQKENI. Between the trimmed V and J ends, which lost 8 bases and 0 bases, there was a span of 8 bases. In DNA form, the CDR3 reads TGTGCCAGCGCGGGAGATAGCAATCAGCCCCAGCATTTT. Residues: CASAGDSNQPQHF.

The chain links TRBV30 to TRBJ2-1, with 10 bases lining up with TRBD1. Germline V gene data show CDR1 as GTSNPN and CDR2 as SVGIG (reference sequence). The CDR3 contains 14 residues. CDR3 amino acids: CALGRDRGTNEQFF. The CDR3 region has the DNA TGTGCTTTGGGACGGGACAGGGGTACGAATGAGCAGTTCTTC.